This T cell receptor (beta chain) was found in a study of radiation and T cells in renal cell carcinoma. General study points: In blood, top tumor clones expanded by 2 weeks, shrinking by 4.

This sample's time point: blood 4 weeks post-SBRT, at nephrectomy. Treatment meaning: 15 Gy SBRT to primary tumor, nephrectomy 4 weeks later. Nephrectomy followed 15 Gy stereotactic body radiation by 4 weeks. Radiation-treated patients gave blood at baseline, week 2 and week 4. The patient's renal cell carcinoma had clear cell pathology. CDR1 KGHSH and CDR2 LQKENI come from the germline V gene. V was pared by 3 bases and J by 4 bases, with 2 bases of the junction left unmatched. The CDR3 covers 13 residues. Concerning this clone itself: Its antigen remains unknown.

Repertoires were generated with immunoSEQ multiplex PCR, while TCRdb's copy carries only in-frame clones and drops some. The sample has roughly 170,000 clones; 88% are singletons. The V gene is TRBV18, the J gene TRBJ2-5; 7 bases are shared with TRBD1. This clonotype originated in a woman aged 50 to 60 with renal cell carcinoma. The sequenced sample was blood, obtained from a patient whose treatment included radiotherapy and nephrectomy. CDR3 sequence (DNA): TGTGCCAGCTCACCCAACAGGGGAGAGACCCAGTACTTC. It codes for CASSPNRGETQYF.